This entry concerns a single T cell receptor (beta chain). Its antigen remains unidentified. This specimen comes from a study of memory CD4+ T cells and cytomegalovirus serostatus. Methods used by the authors: Out-of-frame sequences were removed, leaving 2 million to 2.5 million distinct TCRbeta sequences. TCRdb's table, derived via immunoSEQ multiplex PCR, lists solely in-frame clones and lacks some. V, J and clone size derive from that table, while D and trimming were established from the DNA sequence. The sample has tens of thousands of clones, roughly 77% seen once. Single viable CD3+CD4+CD8-CD45RO+ cells were sorted as the memory CD4+ T cells. CD4+ T cells were isolated by positive magnetic selection. The germline CDR1 and CDR2 sequences are SGHRS and YFSETQ. The V end was cut by 7 bases, the J end by 2 bases, with 15 bases between. The CDR3 loop spans 14 amino acids. Study conclusions and caveats: Each of approximately 69 CMV-associated TCRbeta sequences occurred in one to five individuals.

The sequence was collected from an adult in good health and CMV-seropositive. Sequenced: memory CD4+ T cells from blood. The rearrangement uses TRBV5-1 and TRBJ1-2; D is unclear. The DNA for the CDR3 is TGCGCCAGCGCTCCATCTTTAGGGAACTATGGCTACACCTTC. This codes for CASAPSLGNYGYTF.